Listed below are T cell receptor beta chains from one sample, sequenced in a study of blood T cells in healthy people across ages. From the 5' RACE reads, TCRdb called clonotypes with MiXCR, one entry per CDR3 protein. The sample records some 880,000 distinct CDR3 sequences, under 40% being singletons. The specimen was blood. These receptors were taken from a man younger than 35 in good health. CDR3s include the opening cysteine and the closing phenylalanine or tryptophan. Each record gives: clone size, CDR3 length, D gene, J gene, V gene, CDR3 protein, CDR3 DNA. The D gene is left open where the match is weak. A row's size may be missing; if present it is once, few, many or a size class.

many,13,-,TRBJ2-7,TRBV6-2/TRBV6-3,CASSYSRTYEQYF,TGTGCCAGCAGTTATAGTAGAACCTACGAGCAGTACTTC
once,18,-,TRBJ2-1,TRBV6-5,CASSYGGGDSSSYNEQFF,TGTGCCAGCAGTTACGGAGGTGGTGACTCTAGCTCCTACAATGAGCAGTTCTTC
many,15,TRBD2,TRBJ2-3,TRBV7-3,CASSSIAGRTDTQYF,TGTGCCAGCAGCTCGATAGCGGGGCGCACAGATACGCAGTATTTT
few,14,-,TRBJ1-3,TRBV2,CASSPESSGNTIYF,TGTGCCAGCAGTCCAGAGAGCTCTGGAAACACCATATATTTT
few,13,-,TRBJ2-3,TRBV5-6,CASSGNREDTQYF,TGTGCCAGCAGCGGGAACAGGGAAGATACGCAGTATTTT
-,15,-,TRBJ1-4,TRBV12-3/TRBV12-4,CACTLRPGTNEKLFF,TGTGCCTGCACTCTGAGGCCAGGAACTAATGAAAAACTGTTTTTT
once,14,-,TRBJ2-1,TRBV7-3,CASSPAGGHNEQFF,TGTGCCAGCAGCCCCGCCGGGGGACACAATGAGCAGTTCTTC
few,16,-,TRBJ2-3,TRBV25-1,CASSESRASGTDTQYF,TGTGCCAGCAGTGAATCGAGGGCTAGCGGCACAGATACGCAGTATTTT
-,17,TRBD1,TRBJ1-1,TRBV4-1,CASSSPLWTGVNTEAFF,TGCGCCAGCAGCTCCCCACTCTGGACAGGCGTGAACACTGAAGCTTTCTTT
few,14,-,TRBJ2-1,TRBV6-5,CASSYSPSYNEQFF,TGTGCCAGCAGTTACAGCCCCTCCTACAATGAGCAGTTCTTC
many,13,-,TRBJ2-5,TRBV27,CASSLSDQETQYF,TGTGCCAGCAGTTTATCCGACCAAGAGACCCAGTACTTC